A selection of T cell receptor beta chains follows, all from one sample in a study of cytomegalovirus exposure and HLA in healthy donors. Clones were read by immunoSEQ multiplex PCR, and TCRdb kept only the in-frame ones, dropping some. The sample features 200,000 to 250,000 clones, with approximately 1% in its top ten. Sequencing used PBMCs. The source of these receptors is a woman between 25 and 40 years old in good health and CMV-seropositive. Each CDR3 is given with its conserved first and last residue.

j_call v_call cdr3_aa
TRBJ1-2 TRBV11-2 CASSPGPSGYGYTF
TRBJ2-3 TRBV2 CASSPLAGDPGTQYF
TRBJ1-1 TRBV6-5 CASRPTGASGTEAFF
TRBJ2-5 TRBV4-3 CASSQEVAGRETQYF
TRBJ1-6 TRBV6-5 CASSREGGEMFALHF
TRBJ1-3 TRBV9 CASSVGEERVGEGNTIYF
TRBJ2-3 TRBV27 CASSFGFGTRRTDTQYF
TRBJ2-7 TRBV6-5 CASSYPSTGGAEQYF
TRBJ1-5 TRBV5-8 CASSFTDRANQPQHF
TRBJ1-3 TRBV19 CATIKRGSGNTIYF
TRBJ2-7 TRBV5-1 CASSLARGGRDPDEQYF
TRBJ1-5 TRBV27 CASSLVFPPMSNQPQHF
TRBJ2-1 TRBV6-5 CASSSIAGGFYEQFF
TRBJ1-2 TRBV7-2 CASSPPYRSNYGYTF
TRBJ2-5 TRBV9 CASGASWNQETQYF
TRBJ2-3 TRBV12-5 CASGLILRTSGGLDTQYF
TRBJ2-5 TRBV7-9 CASSLELAVQRETQYF
TRBJ1-6 TRBV27 CASSLFTGTGNNSPLHF
TRBJ2-2 TRBV11-1 CASSFRLAPNTGELFF
TRBJ1-5 TRBV7-2 CASSLGQGSRQPQHF
TRBJ1-2 TRBV6-1 CASSQQGYINYGYTF
TRBJ1-5 TRBV6-5 CASSEHRGNQPQHF
TRBJ2-5 TRBV5-1 CASSLRDDRQETQYF
TRBJ2-3 TRBV5-4 CASSLAFREDPDTQYF
TRBJ2-2 TRBV7-8 CASSPREADTGELFF
TRBJ2-1 TRBV29-1 CSVERQTRLEFF
TRBJ2-1 TRBV27 CASSFPGHEFF
TRBJ1-1 TRBV4-3 CASSHLGVNTEAFF
TRBJ2-1 TRBV7-2 CASSPAFGGNEQFF
TRBJ2-4 TRBV5-1 CASGFGDSLAKNIQYF
TRBJ2-2 TRBV7-8 CASRSLPETIGLGELFF
TRBJ2-3 TRBV2 CASSLLGENADTQYF
TRBJ2-5 TRBV9 CASSSRVAETQYF
TRBJ1-1 TRBV30 CAWNRDRGYTEAFF
TRBJ1-4 TRBV18 CASSPGTANEKLFF
TRBJ1-2 TRBV4-1 CASSFQGDGYTF
TRBJ1-5 TRBV19 CASSSRDYQNQPQHF
TRBJ2-3 TRBV4-3 CASSHTLVTDTQYF
TRBJ2-5 TRBV2 CASSPSGGGKQYF
TRBJ2-2 TRBV5-4 CASSFPLDSNTGELFF
TRBJ2-7 TRBV29-1 CSVVGTGNFNEQYF
TRBJ2-3 TRBV4-2 CASSQNPGISTDTQYF
TRBJ2-7 TRBV28 CASSAGTSGRRSYEQYF
TRBJ2-3 TRBV11-2 CASSFDPRESTDTQYF
TRBJ2-1 TRBV10-3 CAISSTSGGYEQFF
TRBJ2-7 TRBV19 CATGTGVGYEQYF
TRBJ2-5 TRBV9 CASSVTGNVPGTQYF
TRBJ1-1 TRBV5-1 CASSLEATGGAFF
TRBJ2-5 TRBV7-9 CASSSEVTGWKETQYF
TRBJ2-4 TRBV10-2 CASSPGGTKNIQYF
TRBJ2-1 TRBV6-5 CASSSQAGAYNEQFF
TRBJ1-2 TRBV7-9 CASSLFSGAGYGYTF
TRBJ2-7 TRBV9 CASSVEVAGPTYEQYF
TRBJ2-1 TRBV5-1 CASSLEDPGYNEQFF
TRBJ1-1 TRBV5-1 CASSFRGQGDTEAFF